This T cell receptor beta chain was found in a study of T cells after yellow fever vaccination (dated by TCRdb to the late 2010s). About the investigation overall: The SMART-Seq v4 Ultra Low Input RNA kit was used to prepare libraries from fractions with low cell numbers. Blood was collected at multiple timepoints before and after primary and secondary immunization, and bulk PBMC replicates and cell subsets were isolated. To follow T-cell clones before and after primary and booster YFV17D yellow fever vaccination, bulk TCR alpha and beta repertoires were sequenced over time. Two healthy male donors made up the cohort, one aged 18 to 30 years and the other aged 30 to 40 years.

Per the publication, the treatment or condition label means: live attenuated yellow fever vaccine strain. At each blood-draw timepoint, two biological replicates of bulk PBMCs were collected. PBMCs were isolated from peripheral blood using a standard Ficoll-Paque protocol. RNA was extracted with TriZol from bulk PBMCs, CD4 and CD8 fractions, and dextramer-positive and dextramer-negative fractions. In this sample, this clonotype turned up a few times. There is no known antigen for this receptor. No much larger clonotype is one base removed from it; base qualities were not supplied. The V and J ends are trimmed by 8 bases and 3 bases, leaving 15 bases between them. The germline V gene provides CDR1 MNHNS and CDR2 SASEGT. The CDR3 numbers 14 residues from cysteine through phenylalanine. Of all the DNA, just the CDR3 is kept, 42 bases in frame from base 1. Overall results and qualifications from the work: Most clones expanded after primary vaccination were re-detected after the booster (approximately 96% of CD4 and roughly 87% of CD8), suggesting broad memory maintenance. Because the study included only two donors, the extent to which the findings can be generalized is limited. Computational filtering was required because FACS-sorted repertoires could contain abundant contaminating clonotypes from the bulk population. A small share of clonotypes occurred in both CD4 and CD8 compartments, likely arising from convergent recombination. Compared with the primary T-cell response, the secondary T-cell response was faster but weaker, reaching its peak on day 5 rather than on day 15.

Synthesis of TCR cDNA relied on 5'RACE template switching, a step that introduced a universal primer site along with unique molecular identifiers. Priming of cDNA synthesis was performed from both the TCR alpha and TCR beta constant segments. Libraries were amplified in two PCR steps, with sample barcodes and sequencing adapters added in the second step. Sequencing of the libraries was done on either Illumina HiSeq 2500 (2x100 bp) or NovaSeq (2x150 bp). The published analysis was carried out like this. MIGEC handled demultiplexing of reads and collapsing into UMI consensus sequences, while MiXCR performed V(D)J alignment. Using edgeR on replicate PBMC samples, clonotypes were called vaccine-responding if FDR was below 0.01 and the log2 fold change was above 5 up to day 15. CD4 or CD8 identity was assigned to each bulk clonotype according to whether the clonotype was present at higher abundance in the sequenced CD4 repertoire or the sequenced CD8 repertoire. The raw public data were reprocessed by TCRdb itself: fastp quality trimming at Q25, MiXCR clonotype calling, in-frame beta chains only. Rows with a matching CDR3 protein are joined into one entry that keeps the most common DNA and genes. The V and J calls, along with clone size, are taken from TCRdb and not from the paper's own processing. The sample table records 620,000 or so distinct CDR3 sequences; roughly 12% of these occur just once. Clones ranked in the top ten supply more than 12% of the sample.

The sample was PBMCs, taken on the day of the yellow fever booster vaccination. This receptor chain uses TRBV6-1 and TRBJ2-3, with the identity of the D gene unclear. This TCR was sampled from a man in his thirties or forties who received the YFV17D yellow fever vaccine. The encoded CDR3 is CASSFFGTTDTQYF. The DNA reads TGTGCCAGCTCCTTCTTCGGAACAACAGATACGCAGTATTTT.